Here is one TCR beta chain with its context. No cognate antigen has been identified for it. No base qualities exist here, and no much larger clone lies one base off it. Ficoll-Paque density gradient centrifugation was used to isolate PBMCs. Looking up the germline V gene (reference sequence) yields CDR1 MNHEY and CDR2 SMNVEV. V is pruned by 2 bases and J by 4 bases, leaving 8 bases of the junction without a gene match. CDR3 length: 15 amino acids, cysteine to phenylalanine. Just the 45-base CDR3 DNA is kept, in frame starting at base 1. The run used an Illumina NovaSeq 6000. cDNA libraries for TCRalpha and TCRbeta were prepared by 5'RACE using constant-segment primers, with sample barcodes and unique molecular identifiers added. RNA was extracted from every sample with Trizol reagent. The libraries were amplified in two PCR steps, and the second step added a second sample barcode and Illumina TruSeq adapters. The libraries were sequenced on an Illumina NovaSeq using 2 x 150 bp paired-end reads. In the authors' own workflow: Reads were demultiplexed and collapsed into UMI-guided consensus sequences with migec v1.2.7. With mixcr v2.1.11, UMI consensuses were aligned to TRA and TRB V and J templates and assembled into clonotypes. A clonotype was counted as expanded or contracted only when both edgeR and NoisET called the clonotype significant, with the noise models trained on biological replicates. For edgeR calls, the cutoffs were a false discovery rate-adjusted p below 0.01 and a log2 fold-change threshold of 1. As an exploratory analysis of dynamics, PCA with hierarchical clustering was applied to max-normalized trajectories of the 1000 most abundant clonotypes. Separately sequenced CD4+ and CD8+ repertoires were used to assign the CD4 or CD8 phenotype of responding clones. TCRdb took the public reads, trimmed them with fastp at Q25, ran MiXCR for clone calling and kept in-frame beta chains. Entries that share a CDR3 protein sequence are merged under the most common genes and DNA. Clone size and V and J calls follow TCRdb, not the original study. The sample table records hundreds of thousands of distinct CDR3 sequences; 25% to 30% of these occur just once. The ten largest clones add up to roughly 14% of the sample.

This specimen belongs to a study of T-cell memory formation after mild COVID-19 (dated by TCRdb to the early 2020s). For context, the study as a whole: TCR sequence clusters from the two donors were found to be largely donor specific. In a couple of donors, T-cell clones that expanded and contracted after mild COVID-19 were followed by sequencing TCRalpha and TCRbeta repertoires longitudinally. Two young, previously healthy adult volunteers, one female and one male, were included in the cohort. What the authors observed across the whole study: The study included only a couple of mild cases, and larger cohorts that include severe cases with pre-infection samples were judged to be necessary. Some responding clones were detected in pre-infection memory, suggesting pre-existing cross-reactive memory T cells joined the SARS-CoV-2 response. SARS-CoV-2 specificity of the second-wave clones peaking on day 37 was not confirmed. From day 15 to 85, contracting clones showed balanced CD4/CD8 phenotypes, whereas a second wave of clones that expanded from day 15 to 37 leaned towards CD4+. Contracting CD4+ clones were located mainly in the CM and EM memory subsets, whereas CD8+ clones were found to be enriched in EMRA.

The source material was PBMCs or a T cell subset sorted from them (not recorded which). The rearranged segments are TRBV27 and TRBJ2-7; a stretch of 7 junction bases matches TRBD2. This sequence was found in an adult woman who had mild COVID-19 (a few samples of this study predate the infection). The sample titles of this study are shuffled in the database, so cell type and time point are left out; the donor was told from shared clones. The CDR3: CASSLTGGLRYEQYF. The sequenced DNA is TGTGCCAGCAGTTTAACGGGAGGCCTAAGGTACGAGCAGTACTTC.